One sample yielded the 5 T cell receptor beta chains listed below, sequenced in a study of a mutant IDH1 vaccine in newly diagnosed glioma. Time point reported: week 35, safety follow-up. A single vaccine dose contained 300 ug of mutant IDH1 20-mer peptide, and topical imiquimod was used with it. Assay used: immunoSEQ multiplex PCR; TCRdb lists only in-frame clones, some missing. The table has about 64,000 clones, 74% seen once. No antigens are known for them. The starting material was PBMCs, obtained from a glioma patient whose treatment included an IDH1 peptide vaccine. The receptors were sampled from a man in his fifties with glioma.

This clone was picked up a small number of times. The V and J genes are TRBV27 and TRBJ2-7, with TRBD1 matching 7 bases. The germline gives CDR1 MNHEY, CDR2 SMNVEV (reference sequence). The CDR3 totals 14 residues. Unmatched junction bases numbered 10, after V lost 6 bases and J lost 5 bases. Written as DNA, the CDR3 is TGTGCCAGCAGCAAAAGCGACAGGGTCCACGAGCAGTACTTC. Translating gives CASSKSDRVHEQYF.

This chain connects TRBV30 to TRBJ2-6; perhaps TRBD2 as D (5 bases). CDR3 length equals 13 residues. Germline-derived CDR1 and CDR2 are GTSNPN and SVGIG (reference sequence). The CDR3 reads CACGLSGANVLTF. The CDR3 region has the DNA TGTGCGTGCGGGCTCTCTGGGGCCAACGTCCTGACTTTC.

The chain joins TRBV29-1 to TRBJ2-1; TRBD1 might be the D (5 bases). V was cut by 4 bases and J by 2 bases, with 9 bases left in between. In germline, CDR1 is SQVTM, CDR2 ANQGSEA. This CDR3 contains 13 residues. The CDR3 coding sequence is TGCAGCGTTGCAGGGAACACCTACAATGAGCAGTTCTTC. Translating it yields CSVAGNTYNEQFF.

The chain couples TRBV6-1 to TRBJ2-7; TRBD1 aligns across 7 bases. From germline, CDR1 is MNHNS and CDR2 SASEGT. The V segment lost 1 base and the J segment 5 bases; nucleotides outside the gene matches: 2. CDR3 length equals 13 residues. Here the CDR3 reads CASSEVQGDEQYF. Written as DNA, the CDR3 is TGTGCCAGCAGTGAAGTGCAGGGGGACGAGCAGTACTTC.

J is TRBJ1-4 and V is TRBV5-1; unclear D gene. Germline V gives CDR1 SGHRS, CDR2 YFSETQ. The length of the CDR3 is 15 residues. V was shortened by 2 bases and J by 0 bases, with 8 bases between the two germline ends. The DNA for the CDR3 is TGCGCCAGCAGCTTAGGTTCCGCAACTAATGAAAAACTGTTTTTT. Translation gives CASSLGSATNEKLFF.